The sequence of this T cell receptor (beta chain) was determined in a study of PD-L1 blockade in urothelial cancer. Study summary: About 85% of the roughly 29 patients comprised males who had bladder-origin urothelial cancer.

Produced via immunoSEQ multiplex PCR; TCRdb's table is partial and in-frame only. The repertoire holds 50,000 or so clones, with 85% to 90% as singletons. Indicated time point: pretreatment peripheral blood. Germline CDR1 and CDR2: MNHEY and SMNVEV (reference sequence). V lost 0 bases and J 1 base, leaving 10 bases between the germline ends. The CDR3 is 15 amino acids. Sequencing was performed on PBMCs, taken around atezolizumab (anti-PD-L1) treatment. V is TRBV27 and J is TRBJ2-7; D uncertain. The clonotype comes from a man aged 55 to 70 with urothelial cancer. In DNA form, the CDR3 reads TGTGCCAGCAGTTTATCCTTTGACGGGTCCTACGAGCAGTACTTC. It encodes CASSLSFDGSYEQYF.